The 19 T cell receptor beta chains in this list originate from one sample, sequenced in a study of graft-versus-host responses after intestinal transplantation. No antigen has been identified for these receptors. The assay was immunoSEQ multiplex PCR, and TCRdb's table has in-frame clones only and misses some. The profile shows tens of thousands of clones, 94% of them singletons. The input for sequencing was unstimulated CD4+ T cells sorted from spleen or lymph node cells, taken before transplant. Every receptor here comes from a human donor who was the organ donor for an intestinal transplant.

The chain couples TRBV27 to TRBJ2-7; 8 bases line up with TRBD1. This CDR3 is built from 15 residues. V was pared by 6 bases and J by 2 bases, with 9 bases of the junction left unmatched. CDR1 MNHEY and CDR2 SMNVEV come from the germline V gene (reference sequence). The CDR3 nucleotides are TGTGCCAGCAGCCCAGCCCGGGACAGGCCCTACGAGCAGTACTTC. It yields the protein CASSPARDRPYEQYF.

The genes are TRBV9 and TRBJ2-2, with TRBD1 matching over 7 bases. Germline trimming cut 0 bases from V and 2 bases from J; bases unmatched to any gene: 4. CDR3 length: 16 residues. CDR1 SGDLS and CDR2 YYNGEE come from the germline V gene. The CDR3 region is CASSVGGTANTGELFF. The CDR3 region has the DNA TGTGCCAGCAGCGTAGGGGGGACAGCTAACACCGGGGAGCTGTTTTTT. Full variable domain (outside the CDR3, taken from reference TRBV9 and TRBJ2-2): DSGVTQTPKHLITATGQRVTLRCSPRSGDLSVYWYQQSLDQGLQFLIQYYNGEERAKGNILERFSAQQFPDLHSELNLSSLELGDSALYFCASSVGGTANTGELFFGEGSRLTVL.

The rearrangement joins TRBV4-2 to TRBJ2-5, with 11 bases that match TRBD2. The CDR3 loop spans 17 amino acids. Germline loops: CDR1 LGHNA, CDR2 YNFKEQ. The ends lost 2 bases at V and 0 bases at J; junction bases unmatched: 5. The CDR3 DNA reads TGTGCCAGCAGCCAACACACTAGCGGGGGCAACCAAGAGACCCAGTACTTC. It encodes CASSQHTSGGNQETQYF.

V and J are TRBV19 and TRBJ2-1; D might be TRBD2 (5 bases). Germline assignment: CDR1 LNHDA and CDR2 SQIVND (reference sequence). The CDR3 is 13 amino acids. V gave up 6 bases and J gave up 2 bases, with 8 bases separating them. The CDR3 protein is CASRRVPYNEQFF. The DNA of the CDR3 is TGTGCCAGTAGGAGGGTACCCTACAATGAGCAGTTCTTC.

This clone was observed a few times. CDR3 coding DNA: TGTGCCAGCAGCAATTCCGGGACCTCAAACTATGGCTACACCTTC. This translates into CASSNSGTSNYGYTF. V and J are TRBV5-6 and TRBJ1-2, with a possible D match to TRBD1 (5 bases). Germline V lookup: CDR1 SGHDT, CDR2 YYEEEE. CDR3 length: 15 residues. The V and J ends lost 4 bases and 2 bases respectively, with 15 bases between them.

The V call is TRBV6-5, the J call TRBJ2-7, with TRBD1 matching 9 bases. CDR1 is MNHEY and CDR2 is SVGAGI in the germline V gene. The CDR3 extends over 16 amino acids. J was trimmed by 1 base and V by 4 bases; bases with no gene match: 8. In DNA form, the CDR3 reads TGTGCCAGCAGTTTCACACAGGGGGCAAGATCCTACGAGCAGTACTTC. It is translated as CASSFTQGARSYEQYF.

The V gene is TRBV11-2, the J gene TRBJ2-1; no firm D call. V gave up 2 bases and J gave up 4 bases, with 6 bases separating them. CDR1 and CDR2 (germline): SGHAT, FQNNGV. The CDR3 is 13 amino acids. CDR3 protein: CASSLQPYNEQFF. The CDR3 nucleotides are TGTGCCAGCAGCTTACAGCCATACAATGAGCAGTTCTTC.

The CDR3 nucleotides read TGTGCCAGCAGGACCCGGGAGGAATTGAACACTGAAGCTTTCTTT. This codes for CASRTREELNTEAFF. The chain recombines TRBV6-1 with TRBJ1-1; D is unclear. The germline gives CDR1 MNHNS, CDR2 SASEGT. The CDR3 covers 15 residues. V was trimmed by 6 bases and J by 0 bases, leaving 14 bases between them.

Regarding this clone: Additional DNA sequences in this sample encode the identical CDR3. The chain couples TRBV10-3 to TRBJ2-2; tentative D call: TRBD1 (6 bases). This CDR3 region has 16 residues. V was clipped by 4 bases and J by 2 bases, with 14 bases between them. Germline V gene sequence: CDR1 ENHRY, CDR2 SYGVKD. CDR3 amino acids: CAISAVGTLNTGELFF. The CDR3 coding sequence is TGTGCCATCAGTGCGGTAGGGACACTCAACACCGGGGAGCTGTTTTTT.

The chain employs TRBV7-2 and TRBJ2-5, with TRBD1 identical over 12 bases. Trimming took 2 bases from V and 4 from J; bases not matched to a gene: 5. The germline gives CDR1 SGHTA, CDR2 FQGNSA. The CDR3 spans 16 residues. CDR3 DNA sequence: TGTGCCAGCAGCTTATCCGGGACAGGGGGCCCAGAGACCCAGTACTTC. Its translation is CASSLSGTGGPETQYF.

The chain is built from TRBV6-5 and TRBJ1-1, with D maybe TRBD1 (6 bases). CDR1 and CDR2 from the germline V gene are MNHEY and SVGAGI. Trimming removed 0 bases at V and 4 bases at J, with 12 bases between. The CDR3 contains 15 residues. CDR3 bases: TGTGCCAGCAGTTACTCGAAGGTGGGGGCCACTGAAGCTTTCTTT. Residues: CASSYSKVGATEAFF.

This rearrangement joins TRBV7-2 to TRBJ2-7; D may be TRBD1 (6 bases). The V end lost 5 bases, the J end lost 0 bases, and 14 bases lay between the germline ends. This CDR3 comprises 15 residues. CDR1 is SGHTA and CDR2 is FQGNSA in the germline V gene. The CDR3: CASSASGTLSYEQYF. CDR3 bases: TGTGCCAGCAGCGCCTCCGGGACACTCTCCTACGAGCAGTACTTC.

The chain joins TRBV5-4 to TRBJ1-1; D possibly corresponds to TRBD1 (6 bases). Trimming pared 3 bases from V and 12 bases from J, leaving 21 bases between. There are 14 residues in the CDR3. Germline lookup yields CDR1 SGHNT and CDR2 YYREEE (reference sequence). This chain's CDR3 is CASSSAGADVGTFF. CDR3 sequence (DNA): TGTGCCAGCAGCTCAGCAGGGGCGGATGTCGGAACTTTCTTT.

The genes are TRBV18 and TRBJ1-4; a possible D gene is TRBD1 (5 bases). V gave up 3 bases and J gave up 8 bases, with 16 bases separating them. The CDR3 has 15 residues. Germline CDR1 KGHSH, CDR2 LQKENI. CDR3 DNA: TGTGCCAGCTCACCCTTGGTAAAAGCAGGGGAAAAACTGTTTTTT. Translation gives CASSPLVKAGEKLFF.

This chain uses TRBV6-8 with TRBJ1-2; 9 positions agree with TRBD1. CDR1 and CDR2 (germline): MNHGY, SAAAGT. V was pared by 2 bases and J by 10 bases, with 11 bases of the junction left unmatched. This CDR3 is built from 15 residues. CDR3 residues: CASSYPAGTGYSYTF. The CDR3 DNA is TGTGCCAGCAGTTACCCAGCCGGGACAGGGTATTCCTACACCTTC.

V and J are TRBV5-1 and TRBJ2-6; 8 positions agree with TRBD1. Trimming cost V 0 bases and J 2 bases; bases outside gene matches: 4. Germline assignment: CDR1 SGHRS and CDR2 YFSETQ. CDR3 length: 17 residues. CDR3 nucleotide sequence: TGCGCCAGCAGCTTGGTCCCACAGGGGGCTGGGGCCAACGTCCTGACTTTC. It specifies CASSLVPQGAGANVLTF.

V gene TRBV29-1 combines with J gene TRBJ2-1; either TRBD1 or TRBD2 may fit D (5 bases each). V lost 7 bases and J lost 1, with 11 bases in between. This CDR3 has 13 residues. The germline V gene encodes CDR1 SQVTM and CDR2 ANQGSEA. CDR3 bases: TGCAGCGCCGGGACCCCATCCTACAATGAGCAGTTCTTC. This sequence encodes CSAGTPSYNEQFF.

The chain recombines TRBV4-1 with TRBJ1-2; D is unresolved. V lost 0 bases and J 2 bases, leaving 7 bases between the germline ends. Germline CDR1 is MGHRA and CDR2 is YSYEKL. The CDR3 is 14 amino acids. This chain's CDR3 is CASSQDRWNYGYTF. DNA for the CDR3: TGCGCCAGCAGCCAAGATCGTTGGAACTATGGCTACACCTTC.

A single count supports this clone. The V and J genes are TRBV6-4 and TRBJ1-5; 9 bases fit TRBD1. The trim removed 3 bases at V and 5 bases at J, leaving 14 bases unmatched. From germline, CDR1 is MRHNA and CDR2 SNTAGT. The CDR3 consists of 18 residues. CDR3 in amino acids: CASSEPGQGQGGYQPQHF. The CDR3, as DNA: TGTGCCAGCAGTGAGCCGGGACAGGGTCAAGGGGGGTATCAGCCCCAGCATTTT.